The next 8 T cell receptor beta chains were all read from a single sample in a study of OX40 agonist ivuxolimab in advanced cancers. The data were produced by immunoSEQ multiplex PCR, yet TCRdb's version contains in-frame clones alone and is incomplete. Altogether approximately 100,000 clones are present, less than 95% being singletons, with the ten largest covering 1.5% to 2%. The sequencing used CD4+ or CD8+ T cells sorted from blood, collected in a trial of the OX40 agonist ivuxolimab. The receptors were gathered from an adult with an advanced solid tumor such as melanoma, head and neck, liver or kidney cancer.

The CDR3 region is CASSPNGGAGETQYF. Here the CDR3 DNA reads TGTGCCAGCAGCCCTAACGGGGGGGCGGGAGAGACCCAGTACTTC. The chain is built from TRBV7-2 and TRBJ2-5, with 8 bases matching TRBD2. From germline, CDR1 is SGHTA and CDR2 FQGNSA. V lost 5 bases and J lost 4; bases outside the gene matches: 9. The CDR3 is made up of 15 amino acids.

The genes are TRBV10-3 and TRBJ2-3; weak D call: TRBD2 (6 bases). Germline V gene sequence: CDR1 ENHRY, CDR2 SYGVKD. The CDR3 spans 15 residues. With 10 bases removed from V and 2 bases from J, the gap between germline ends came to 19 bases. This CDR3 reads CATSRVAEDTDTQYF. The CDR3 DNA sequence: TGTGCCACCTCGCGGGTAGCGGAGGACACAGATACGCAGTATTTT.

V usage is TRBV5-6 and J usage is TRBJ2-3; 11 bases fit TRBD2. V was pared by 4 bases and J by 0 bases, with 10 bases of the junction left unmatched. Germline V gives CDR1 SGHDT, CDR2 YYEEEE. The CDR3 is 18 amino acids. The CDR3: CASSPDLSGRASTDTQYF. In DNA form, the CDR3 reads TGTGCCAGCAGCCCCGACCTTAGCGGGAGGGCTAGCACAGATACGCAGTATTTT.

The chain uses TRBV4-3 and TRBJ2-5; maybe TRBD2 (6 bases). The J call may be in error: the DNA end matches TRBJ2-7 better. This CDR3 is built from 13 residues. Looked up from germline, CDR1 is LGHNA and CDR2 is YSLEER. In DNA, the CDR3 is TGCGCCAGCACGGGGGACTGGCCTTACGAGCAGTACTTC. Residues: CASTGDWPYEQYF.

This clone was counted at least ten times. This sequence joins TRBV7-9 and TRBJ2-3, with D unresolved. Looked up from germline, CDR1 is SEHNR and CDR2 is FQNEAQ (reference sequence). There are 11 residues in the CDR3. The V end was cut by 5 bases, the J end by 1 base, with 1 base between. CDR3 bases: TGTGCCAGCAGCCGCACAGATACGCAGTATTTT. This encodes CASSRTDTQYF.

The V gene is TRBV7-9, the J gene TRBJ2-1; 7 nucleotides line up with TRBD2. Trimming cost V 5 bases and J 5 bases; bases outside gene matches: 12. CDR1 is SEHNR, CDR2 FQNEAQ, per germline (reference sequence). The CDR3 loop spans 16 amino acids. The DNA for the CDR3 is TGTGCCAGCAGCCTAACCCGGGGAGCGGGAAACAATGAGCAGTTCTTC. Protein product: CASSLTRGAGNNEQFF.

The V gene is TRBV10-3, the J gene TRBJ2-5; 10 positions match TRBD2. After removal of 0 bases from V and 1 base from J, the junction contained 2 bases not matched to a gene. Germline CDR1 reads ENHRY; CDR2 reads SYGVKD. This CDR3 comprises 16 residues. The CDR3 loop is CAISESGTSVQETQYF. The CDR3 region has the DNA TGTGCCATCAGTGAGTCTGGGACTAGCGTCCAAGAGACCCAGTACTTC.

V and J are TRBV9 and TRBJ2-1, with 7 nucleotides matching TRBD2. Germline V lookup: CDR1 SGDLS, CDR2 YYNGEE. The CDR3 is 13 residues long. With V trimmed by 4 bases and J by 10 bases, 8 bases remained unmatched. As DNA, the CDR3 is TGTGCCAGCAGCCCTAGGGACTATTTAGAGCAGTTCTTC. This encodes CASSPRDYLEQFF.